Following are 4 T cell receptor beta chains from one sample sequenced in a study of blood T cell repertoires in COVID-19. The assay was immunoSEQ multiplex PCR, and TCRdb's table has in-frame clones only and misses some. Found here are about 260,000 clones, less than 90% of them singletons; the top ten hold 2.5% to 3.5%. Sequencing was carried out using PBMCs or T cells enriched from blood (not recorded which). The receptors stem from a woman between 45 and 60 years old who had recovered from COVID-19.

This clone was observed a single time. V usage is TRBV12-3 or TRBV12-4 and J usage is TRBJ1-2; 10 bases line up with TRBD1. This CDR3 has 13 amino acids. The V segment lost 4 bases and the J segment 8 bases; nucleotides outside the gene matches: 4. CDR3 sequence reads: CASSSTGGQGYTF. CDR3 nucleotides: TGTGCCAGCAGTTCGACAGGGGGCCAAGGCTACACCTTC.

The chain links TRBV4-2 to TRBJ2-7; 7 bases are a match to TRBD2. V lost 4 bases and J lost 1; bases outside the gene matches: 13. CDR1 LGHNA and CDR2 YNFKEQ come from the germline V gene. The CDR3 is made up of 17 amino acids. The CDR3 DNA reads TGTGCCAGCAGCCCGGCCCCGATCCGGGACTATTCCTACGAGCAGTACTTC. It encodes CASSPAPIRDYSYEQYF.

The chain carries TRBV7-9 and TRBJ1-4; D is perhaps TRBD1 (6 bases). Germline V gene data show CDR1 as SEHNR and CDR2 as FQNEAQ (reference sequence). This CDR3 is built from 16 residues. V lost 5 bases and J lost 4, with 17 bases in between. Written as DNA, the CDR3 is TGTGCCAGCAGCCCCAATCCGGACAGACTTAATGAAAAACTGTTTTTT. Translation gives CASSPNPDRLNEKLFF.

The chain joins TRBV15 to TRBJ2-7, with 7 positions matching TRBD2. The germline CDR1 and CDR2 sequences are LNHNV and YYDKDF (reference sequence). The ends lost 0 bases at V and 6 bases at J; junction bases unmatched: 8. CDR3 length equals 15 residues. CDR3: CATSRDAGALSEQYF. The CDR3 region has the DNA TGTGCCACCAGCAGAGACGCGGGAGCCCTCTCCGAGCAGTACTTC.